A single sample is the source of the 19 T cell receptor beta chains below, sequenced in a study of blood T cell repertoires in COVID-19. Clones were sequenced by immunoSEQ multiplex PCR, and TCRdb holds only the in-frame ones, with some missing. The data show 250,000 to 350,000 clones, with around 83% seen just once and 1% to 1.5% held by the top ten. Sequencing used peripheral blood. The receptors were sampled from a woman aged 45-59 years with acute or convalescent COVID-19.

V is TRBV14 and J is TRBJ2-1, with TRBD1 as a possible D gene (6 bases). CDR1 SGHDN and CDR2 FVKESK come from the germline V gene. The CDR3 runs to 15 residues. V lost 5 bases, J lost 7 bases, and 18 bases lay in between. The CDR3 is CASSSFGGLANEQFF. The CDR3, as DNA: TGTGCCAGCAGCAGCTTTGGGGGCCTGGCTAATGAGCAGTTCTTC.

The chain has TRBV29-1 and TRBJ1-1; TRBD1 aligns across 11 bases. The CDR3 sequence is 14 residues long. After removal of 7 bases from V and 1 base from J, the junction contained 5 bases not matched to a gene. The germline gives CDR1 SQVTM, CDR2 ANQGSEA. CDR3 sequence: CSGRTGGENTEAFF. CDR3 sequence (DNA): TGCAGCGGCAGGACAGGGGGCGAGAACACTGAAGCTTTCTTT.

The chain couples TRBV2 to TRBJ2-1, with TRBD2 identical over 7 bases. V shed 6 bases, J shed 5 bases, and the junction held 10 bases outside the gene matches. Germline V gene data show CDR1 as SNHLY and CDR2 as FYNNEI. CDR3 length: 15 amino acids. CDR3 loop: CASRKLAVGHNEQFF. The CDR3, as DNA: TGTGCCAGCAGGAAGCTAGCGGTAGGGCACAATGAGCAGTTCTTC.

The rearrangement joins TRBV30 to TRBJ2-5, with D maybe TRBD2 (6 bases). This CDR3 region has 14 residues. Looked up from germline, CDR1 is GTSNPN and CDR2 is SVGIG (reference sequence). Between the trimmed V and J ends, which lost 4 bases and 4 bases, there was a span of 16 bases. DNA for the CDR3: TGTGCCTGGATCCGGGGGTCCTTCGGAGAGACCCAGTACTTC. Translating gives CAWIRGSFGETQYF.

Only one count was recorded for this clone. The chain joins TRBV7-9 to TRBJ1-5; D uncertain. V lost 3 bases to trimming and J lost 4 bases, with 19 bases between them. Looked up from germline, CDR1 is SEHNR and CDR2 is FQNEAQ (reference sequence). This CDR3 is built from 17 residues. The CDR3 DNA follows: TGTGCCAGCAGCTTGGTCCTTGCGGGGAATGGAAATCAGCCCCAGCATTTT. Translation: CASSLVLAGNGNQPQHF.

The chain joins TRBV19 to TRBJ1-2; 7 bases align to TRBD1. Germline loops: CDR1 LNHDA, CDR2 SQIVND (reference sequence). J gave up 4 bases and V 4 bases, and 3 bases lay outside the gene matches. CDR3 size: 13 residues. CDR3: CASSTTGIYGYTF. In nucleotides, the CDR3 is TGTGCCAGTAGTACGACAGGGATCTATGGCTACACCTTC.

Worth noting for this clone: This specimen includes other DNA sequences encoding the same CDR3. This chain uses TRBV7-2 with TRBJ2-5; no firm D call. This CDR3 region has 13 residues. Between the trimmed V and J ends, which lost 1 base and 2 bases, there was a span of 5 bases. Per the germline V gene, CDR1 is SGHTA and CDR2 is FQGNSA. The CDR3 DNA is TGTGCCAGCAGCTTAGGCAGGCAAGAGACCCAGTACTTC. Amino acids: CASSLGRQETQYF.

The CDR3 DNA sequence: TGTGCCAGCAGCTTAACCGGGACAGGGGGCGTGAGCACTGAAGCTTTCTTT. Protein product: CASSLTGTGGVSTEAFF. The J gene is TRBJ1-1, the V gene TRBV5-5; 12 nucleotides align to TRBD1. The CDR3 extends over 17 amino acids. In germline, CDR1 is SGHKS, CDR2 YYEKEE (reference sequence). With 2 bases clipped from V and 4 bases from J, the junction kept 9 bases outside the gene matches. The full variable domain, rest sourced from reference TRBV5-5 and TRBJ1-1, is DAGVTQSPTHLIKTRGQQVTLRCSPISGHKSVSWYQQVLGQGPQFIFQYYEKEERGRGNFPDRFSARQFPNYSSELNVNALLLGDSALYLCASSLTGTGGVSTEAFFGQGTRLTVV.

The V gene is TRBV7-2, the J gene TRBJ2-7; 8 bases are shared with TRBD1. The CDR3 has 16 residues. Germline assignment: CDR1 SGHTA and CDR2 FQGNSA. V dropped 6 bases and J dropped 0; count of bases not matched to a gene: 10. The CDR3 is CASRPGQGRGSYEQYF. CDR3 bases: TGTGCCAGCAGACCCGGACAGGGTCGTGGCTCCTACGAGCAGTACTTC.

This clone came up once. The chain recombines TRBV30 with TRBJ1-4; tentatively, D is TRBD1 (6 bases). The CDR3 is 15 residues long. Trimming pared 8 bases from V and 3 bases from J, leaving 19 bases between. From germline, CDR1 is GTSNPN and CDR2 SVGIG (reference sequence). The CDR3 region is CASEQGFWANEKLFF. In DNA, the CDR3 is TGTGCCAGTGAACAGGGATTTTGGGCTAATGAAAAACTGTTTTTT.

This chain links TRBV27 with TRBJ1-1, with D perhaps TRBD1 (6 bases). Trimming took 8 bases from V and 1 from J, leaving 17 bases between them. CDR1 is MNHEY and CDR2 is SMNVEV in the germline V gene (reference sequence). The CDR3 runs to 15 residues. The DNA of the CDR3 is TGTGCCAGCTCGGGGGGGGGCGCGGGGAACACTGAAGCTTTCTTT. Translating gives CASSGGGAGNTEAFF.

The V call is TRBV7-6, the J call TRBJ2-1; TRBD2 aligns across 9 bases. The ends lost 1 base at V and 7 bases at J; junction bases unmatched: 2. Germline V CDR1 and CDR2: SGHVS, FNYEAQ. The CDR3 runs to 14 residues. The chain's CDR3 is CASSLGLAGNEQFF. CDR3 nucleotides: TGTGCCAGCAGCTTAGGGCTAGCGGGGAATGAGCAGTTCTTC.

Comments on this clone: An end of the junction differs from the germline gene, which may be a read error. The rearrangement uses TRBV2 and TRBJ1-1, with TRBD1 identical over 7 bases. The CDR3 extends over 9 amino acids. Germline V lookup: CDR1 SNHLY, CDR2 FYNNEI. CDR3 DNA: TGTGCCAACGACAGGGACCAGACGTTT. Translating gives CANDRDQTF. Full variable domain (outside the CDR3, taken from reference TRBV2 and TRBJ1-1): EPEVTQTPSHQVTQMGQEVILRCVPISNHLYFYWYRQILGQKVEFLVSFYNNEISEKSEIFDDQFSVERPDGSNFTLKIRSTKLEDSAMYFCANDRDQTFGQGTRLTVV.

The V call is TRBV2, the J call TRBJ1-3, with 12 bases that match TRBD1. Germline trimming cut 6 bases from V and 1 base from J; bases unmatched to any gene: 7. The CDR3 covers 17 residues. Germline CDR1 SNHLY, CDR2 FYNNEI. In DNA form, the CDR3 reads TGTGCCAGCAGCCCCGGGACAGGGGGCTATTCTGGAAACACCATATATTTT. The encoded protein is CASSPGTGGYSGNTIYF.

V is TRBV7-9 and J is TRBJ2-1, with a possible D match to TRBD2 (6 bases). Germline V lookup: CDR1 SEHNR, CDR2 FQNEAQ (reference sequence). This CDR3 region has 14 residues. With 5 bases removed from V and 4 bases from J, the gap between germline ends came to 12 bases. CDR3: CASSRDSLYNEQFF. The CDR3 bases are TGTGCCAGCAGCCGGGACTCCCTTTACAATGAGCAGTTCTTC.

The V and J genes are TRBV3-1 (or the pseudogene TRBV3-2) and TRBJ1-2; 11 nucleotides line up with TRBD1. J was trimmed by 8 bases and V by 3 bases; bases with no gene match: 11. This CDR3 contains 16 residues. The germline CDR1 and CDR2 sequences are LGHDT and YNNKEL (reference sequence). CDR3 sequence reads: CASSQDSGTGGKGYTF. CDR3 in DNA: TGTGCCAGCAGCCAGGACTCCGGGACAGGGGGAAAGGGCTACACCTTC.

The V gene is TRBV11-2, the J gene TRBJ2-3; 9 bases are a match to TRBD2. The CDR3 has 16 amino acids. Per the germline V gene, CDR1 is SGHAT and CDR2 is FQNNGV. V was pared by 2 bases and J by 4 bases, with 7 bases of the junction left unmatched. The CDR3 nucleotides are TGTGCCAGCAGCTTATTGGCGGGGGGGCAGGCAGATACGCAGTATTTT. Its protein is CASSLLAGGQADTQYF.

V usage is TRBV18 and J usage is TRBJ2-7; no clear D. Trimming took off 2 bases at V and 7 bases at J, with 9 bases between the two ends. Germline loops: CDR1 KGHSH, CDR2 LQKENI. This CDR3 comprises 12 residues. The CDR3 sequence is CASSPSDTEQYF. The DNA of the CDR3 is TGTGCCAGCTCACCATCTGACACAGAGCAGTACTTC. The full variable domain, its missing parts supplied by reference TRBV18 and TRBJ2-7, is NAGVMQNPRHLVRRRGQEARLRCSPMKGHSHVYWYRQLPEEGLKFMVYLQKENIIDESGMPKERFSAEFPKEGPSILRIQQVVRGDSAAYFCASSPSDTEQYFGPGTRLTVT.

The V gene is TRBV15, the J gene TRBJ2-1, with D perhaps matching TRBD2 (5 bases). The CDR3 has 14 residues. Germline values: CDR1 LNHNV, CDR2 YYDKDF (reference sequence). Trimming stripped 1 base from V and 2 bases from J, with 6 bases between. DNA for the CDR3: TGTGCCACCAGCAGAGTGAGGGCCTACAATGAGCAGTTCTTC. Translating gives CATSRVRAYNEQFF.